This T cell receptor (beta chain) comes out of a study of T cell repertoires in cytomegalovirus infection (dated by TCRdb to between 2018 and 2021). General notes on the study: The peptide stimulations were aimed at well-studied HLA-B-restricted epitopes as well as recently identified HLA-C-restricted CMV epitopes, whose presentation resists viral immunomodulation. Donor HLA type was relevant to the analysis, because carriage of CMV infection together with the matching HLA type was indicated by public TCR beta signatures.

The treatment or condition label here, explained by the study, means: in vitro stimulation with specific CMV peptide epitopes to enrich CMV-specific T cells. This clonotype was detected many times. The target of this receptor is not known. No qualities accompany the bases; no much larger clone lies one base away. Instrument on record: Illumina HiSeq 1500. The public sequencing data were trimmed at Q25 with fastp and processed into clonotypes with MiXCR by TCRdb, which kept only in-frame beta chains. Records with the same CDR3 protein are collapsed into one entry carrying the most frequent genes and DNA. The sample data list about 770,000 distinct CDR3 sequences, and 25% to 30% of these were observed just once. The ten largest clonotypes hold about 12% of the sample. Broader findings and caveats from the paper: In the ex vivo response, HLA-C-restricted CMV-specific TCR beta clonotypes were dominant, and in two of eight donors the single most frequent clonotype came from this HLA-C-restricted group. Cumulative frequency of public TCR beta family members discriminated carriers of CMV infection plus the relevant HLA type in this cohort and an independent approximately 350-donor cohort.

Germline trimming amounts to 3 bases on V and 2 bases on J, with 6 as the count of junction bases outside the gene matches. Inclusive of the bounding cysteine and phenylalanine, the CDR3 is 16 residues long. Solely the CDR3 DNA is kept, with 48 bases framed from the first base. As encoded in the germline V gene, CDR1 is LGHNT while CDR2 is FRNRAP. The sequenced sample was cultured CD8+ T cells from PBMCs, obtained from culture after CMV antigen stimulation. The receptor chain draws on TRBV12-5 and TRBJ2-3; 9 bases in the junction line up with TRBD1. The sequence derives from a human donor in good health (CMV status not recorded). Some clones in this sample may be carry-over from other donors' samples. The CDR3 reads CASGFETGGITDTQYF. The bases are TGTGCTAGTGGTTTTGAGACAGGGGGGATCACAGATACGCAGTATTTT.